A selection of T cell receptor beta chains follows, all from one sample in a study of blood T cell repertoires in COVID-19. TCRdb keeps only in-frame clones here, not all; method: immunoSEQ multiplex PCR. This table holds 470,000 or so clones, roughly 85% found once. Sequenced sample: peripheral blood. The origin of the receptors is a human donor in a cohort sampled during active COVID-19. The CDR3 runs from the conserved cysteine through the conserved F or W. A D gene is named only where the DNA matches it firmly. Clone size is given for some rows only: seen once, a few or many times, or a class if the clone is expanded.

V: TRBV7-2
size: once
J: TRBJ2-5
D: .
CDR3: CATAGVETQYF
DNA: TGTGCGACGGCAGGGGTAGAGACCCAGTACTTC

V: TRBV10-3
size: few
J: TRBJ1-1
D: .
CDR3: CATKQDILANTEAFF
DNA: TGTGCCACAAAACAGGATATATTGGCGAACACTGAAGCTTTCTTT

V: TRBV5-6
size: .
J: TRBJ1-5
D: .
CDR3: CASSRRSGTSNQPQHF
DNA: TGTGCCAGCAGCCGACGTTCCGGGACAAGCAATCAGCCCCAGCATTTT

V: TRBV7-2
size: .
J: TRBJ1-1
D: .
CDR3: CASGHRQTQNTEAFF
DNA: TGTGCCAGCGGACACCGACAGACCCAAAACACTGAAGCTTTCTTT

V: TRBV6-5
size: .
J: TRBJ1-5
D: .
CDR3: CASSPVPNQPQHF
DNA: TGTGCCAGCAGCCCCGTTCCGAATCAGCCCCAGCATTTT

V: TRBV10-3
size: .
J: TRBJ2-2
D: TRBD2
CDR3: CAISESLAGNRAGELFF
DNA: TGTGCCATCAGTGAGTCATTAGCGGGGAACCGGGCCGGGGAGCTGTTTTTT

V: TRBV30
size: .
J: TRBJ2-1
D: TRBD1
CDR3: CACDRDGNEQFF
DNA: TGTGCCTGTGACAGGGATGGGAATGAGCAGTTCTTC

V: TRBV4-1
size: .
J: TRBJ1-2
D: TRBD1
CDR3: CASRSDRGDYGYTF
DNA: TGCGCCAGCAGGAGTGACAGGGGCGACTATGGCTACACCTTC

V: TRBV30
size: .
J: TRBJ2-7
D: TRBD2
CDR3: CAWSTLAGIHEQYF
DNA: TGTGCCTGGTCGACCCTAGCGGGTATCCACGAGCAGTACTTC

V: TRBV5-1
size: .
J: TRBJ1-2
D: .
CDR3: CASSPTENYGYTF
DNA: TGCGCCAGCAGCCCGACAGAAAACTATGGCTACACCTTC

V: TRBV19
size: .
J: TRBJ1-1
D: TRBD1
CDR3: CASGTGLLMNTEAFF
DNA: TGTGCCAGCGGGACAGGCCTCCTCATGAACACTGAAGCTTTCTTT

V: TRBV5-1
size: .
J: TRBJ2-3
D: .
CDR3: CASSLTDPSTDTQYF
DNA: TGCGCCAGCAGCTTGACAGACCCTAGCACAGATACGCAGTATTTT

V: TRBV6-6
size: .
J: TRBJ1-1
D: .
CDR3: CASSYGSFNTEAFF
DNA: TGTGCCAGCAGTTACGGCTCATTCAACACTGAAGCTTTCTTT

V: TRBV7-8
size: few
J: TRBJ2-5
D: TRBD1
CDR3: CASSLDRGQETQYF
DNA: TGTGCCAGCAGCTTGGACAGGGGGCAAGAGACCCAGTACTTC

V: TRBV19
size: .
J: TRBJ2-1
D: .
CDR3: CASSSGTSSYNEQFF
DNA: TGTGCCAGTAGTAGCGGGACCAGCTCCTACAATGAGCAGTTCTTC

V: TRBV2
size: .
J: TRBJ1-1
D: .
CDR3: CASRGGVEDTEAFF
DNA: TGTGCCAGCAGGGGAGGGGTTGAGGACACTGAAGCTTTCTTT

V: TRBV27
size: few
J: TRBJ1-1
D: .
CDR3: CASSSGQGFTEAFF
DNA: TGTGCCAGCAGTTCAGGGCAGGGCTTCACTGAAGCTTTCTTT